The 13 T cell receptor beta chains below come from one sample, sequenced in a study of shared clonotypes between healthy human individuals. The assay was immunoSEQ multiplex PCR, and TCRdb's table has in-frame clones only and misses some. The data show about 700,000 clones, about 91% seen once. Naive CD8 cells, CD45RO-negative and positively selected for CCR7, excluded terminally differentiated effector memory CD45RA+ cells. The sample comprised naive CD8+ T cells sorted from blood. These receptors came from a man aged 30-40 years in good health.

DNA for the CDR3: TGTGCCAGCAGCCAAGATCTTACAGAGGCGGGATTCCGAACGGAGAACACTGAAGCTTTCTTT. This codes for CASSQDLTEAGFRTENTEAFF. The gene calls are TRBV14 and TRBJ1-1; D gene unclear. This CDR3 has 21 residues. Trimming pared 0 bases from V and 1 base from J, leaving 27 bases between. Germline V gene data show CDR1 as SGHDN and CDR2 as FVKESK.

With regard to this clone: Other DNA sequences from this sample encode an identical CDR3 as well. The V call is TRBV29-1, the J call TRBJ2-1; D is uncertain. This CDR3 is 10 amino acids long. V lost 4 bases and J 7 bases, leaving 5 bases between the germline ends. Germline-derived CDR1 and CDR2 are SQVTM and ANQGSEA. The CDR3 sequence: CSVVLNEQFF. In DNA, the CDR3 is TGCAGCGTTGTATTGAATGAGCAGTTCTTC.

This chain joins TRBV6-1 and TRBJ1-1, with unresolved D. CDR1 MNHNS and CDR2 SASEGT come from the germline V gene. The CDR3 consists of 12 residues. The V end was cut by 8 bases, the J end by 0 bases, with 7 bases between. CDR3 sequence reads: CASLGLNTEAFF. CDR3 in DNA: TGTGCCAGCCTTGGATTGAACACTGAAGCTTTCTTT.

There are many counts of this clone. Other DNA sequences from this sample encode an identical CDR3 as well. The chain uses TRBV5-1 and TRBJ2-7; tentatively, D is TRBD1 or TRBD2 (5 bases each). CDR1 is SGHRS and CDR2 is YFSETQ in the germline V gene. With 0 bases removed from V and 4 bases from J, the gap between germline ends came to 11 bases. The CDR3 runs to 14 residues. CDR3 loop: CASSLAGTSYEQYF. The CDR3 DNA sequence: TGCGCCAGCAGCTTGGCCGGGACCTCATACGAGCAGTACTTC.

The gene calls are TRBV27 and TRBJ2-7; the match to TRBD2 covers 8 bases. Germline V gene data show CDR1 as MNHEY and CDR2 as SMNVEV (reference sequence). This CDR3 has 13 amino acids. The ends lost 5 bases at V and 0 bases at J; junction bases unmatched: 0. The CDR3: CASSGTSSYEQYF. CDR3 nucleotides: TGTGCCAGCAGTGGGACTAGCTCCTACGAGCAGTACTTC.

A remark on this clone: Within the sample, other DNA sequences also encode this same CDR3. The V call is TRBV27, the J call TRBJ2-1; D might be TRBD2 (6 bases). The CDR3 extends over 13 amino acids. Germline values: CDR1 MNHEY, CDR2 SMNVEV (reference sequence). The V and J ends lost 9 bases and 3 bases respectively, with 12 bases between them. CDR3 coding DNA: TGTGCCAGTCGAACGGGACTCTACAATGAGCAGTTCTTC. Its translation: CASRTGLYNEQFF.

This CDR3 is CASSPRYTEAFF. The CDR3 nucleotides read TGTGCCAGCAGCCCCCGGTACACTGAAGCTTTCTTT. The J gene is TRBJ1-1, the V gene TRBV11-2; no reliable D call. Trimming pared 5 bases from V and 3 bases from J, leaving 7 bases between. Germline assignment: CDR1 SGHAT and CDR2 FQNNGV. This CDR3 is built from 12 residues. Full variable domain (remainder filled in from reference TRBV11-2 and TRBJ1-1): EAGVAQSPRYKIIEKRQSVAFWCNPISGHATLYWYQQILGQGPKLLIQFQNNGVVDDSQLPKDRFSAERLKGVDSTLKIQPAKLEDSAVYLCASSPRYTEAFFGQGTRLTVV.

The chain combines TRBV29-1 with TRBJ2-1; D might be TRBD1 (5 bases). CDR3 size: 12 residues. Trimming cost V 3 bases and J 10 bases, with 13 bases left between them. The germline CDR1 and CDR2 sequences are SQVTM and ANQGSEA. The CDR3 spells CSVEGRVLEQFF. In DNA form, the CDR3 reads TGCAGCGTTGAGGGCAGGGTATTGGAGCAGTTCTTC.

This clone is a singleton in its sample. The chain's CDR3 is CASSLELNYGYTF. CDR3 nucleotide sequence: TGTGCCAGCAGCTTGGAGCTTAACTATGGCTACACCTTC. The rearrangement joins TRBV5-6 to TRBJ1-2; no clear D gene. V lost 0 bases and J 1 base, leaving 4 bases between the germline ends. Germline V lookup: CDR1 SGHDT, CDR2 YYEEEE. The CDR3 runs 13 residues. The whole variable domain, remainder taken from reference TRBV5-6 and TRBJ1-2, is DAGVTQSPTHLIKTRGQQVTLRCSPKSGHDTVSWYQQALGQGPQFIFQYYEEEERQRGNFPDRFSGHQFPNYSSELNVNALLLGDSALYLCASSLELNYGYTFGSGTRLTVV.

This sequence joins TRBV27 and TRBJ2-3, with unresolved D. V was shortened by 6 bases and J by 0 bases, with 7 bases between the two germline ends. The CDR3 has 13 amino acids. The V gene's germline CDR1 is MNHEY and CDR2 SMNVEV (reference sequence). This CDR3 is CASRTYSTDTQYF. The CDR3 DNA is TGTGCCAGCAGAACTTATAGCACAGATACGCAGTATTTT.

CDR3 protein: CASRIIWGTSGPSDTDTQYF. The CDR3 region has the DNA TGTGCCAGCAGGATAATTTGGGGGACTAGCGGGCCGTCCGACACAGATACGCAGTATTTT. The V call is TRBV2, the J call TRBJ2-3; 12 bases agree with TRBD2. After removal of 6 bases from V and 2 bases from J, the junction contained 18 bases not matched to a gene. The CDR3 is 20 residues long. From germline, CDR1 is SNHLY and CDR2 FYNNEI.

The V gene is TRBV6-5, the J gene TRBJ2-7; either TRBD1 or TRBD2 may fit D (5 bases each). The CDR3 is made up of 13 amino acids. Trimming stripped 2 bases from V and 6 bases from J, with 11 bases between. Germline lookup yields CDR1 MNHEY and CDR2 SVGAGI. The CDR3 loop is CASSYQGPSEQYF. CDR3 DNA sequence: TGTGCCAGCAGTTACCAGGGACCGTCCGAGCAGTACTTC.

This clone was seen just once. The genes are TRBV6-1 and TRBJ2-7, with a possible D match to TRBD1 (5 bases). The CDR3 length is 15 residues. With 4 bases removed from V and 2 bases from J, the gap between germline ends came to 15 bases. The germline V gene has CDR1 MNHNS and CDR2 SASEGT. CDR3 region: CASSGQQALTYEQYF. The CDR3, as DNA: TGTGCCAGCAGTGGACAACAGGCCCTGACCTACGAGCAGTACTTC.